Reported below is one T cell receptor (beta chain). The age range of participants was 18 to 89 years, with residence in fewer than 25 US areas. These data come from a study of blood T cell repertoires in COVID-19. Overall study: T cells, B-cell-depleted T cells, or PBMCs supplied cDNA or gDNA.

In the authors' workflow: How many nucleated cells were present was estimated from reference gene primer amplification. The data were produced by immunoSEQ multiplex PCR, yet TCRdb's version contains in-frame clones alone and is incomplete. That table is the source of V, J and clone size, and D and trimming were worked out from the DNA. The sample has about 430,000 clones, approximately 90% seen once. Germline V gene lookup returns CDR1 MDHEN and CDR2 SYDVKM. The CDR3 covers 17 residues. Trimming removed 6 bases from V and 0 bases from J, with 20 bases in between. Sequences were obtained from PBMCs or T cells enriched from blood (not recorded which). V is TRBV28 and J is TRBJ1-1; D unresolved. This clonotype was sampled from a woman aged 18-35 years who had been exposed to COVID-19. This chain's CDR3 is CASSLAPTGILNTEAFF. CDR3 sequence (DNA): TGTGCCAGCAGCTTGGCCCCTACGGGAATATTGAACACTGAAGCTTTCTTT.